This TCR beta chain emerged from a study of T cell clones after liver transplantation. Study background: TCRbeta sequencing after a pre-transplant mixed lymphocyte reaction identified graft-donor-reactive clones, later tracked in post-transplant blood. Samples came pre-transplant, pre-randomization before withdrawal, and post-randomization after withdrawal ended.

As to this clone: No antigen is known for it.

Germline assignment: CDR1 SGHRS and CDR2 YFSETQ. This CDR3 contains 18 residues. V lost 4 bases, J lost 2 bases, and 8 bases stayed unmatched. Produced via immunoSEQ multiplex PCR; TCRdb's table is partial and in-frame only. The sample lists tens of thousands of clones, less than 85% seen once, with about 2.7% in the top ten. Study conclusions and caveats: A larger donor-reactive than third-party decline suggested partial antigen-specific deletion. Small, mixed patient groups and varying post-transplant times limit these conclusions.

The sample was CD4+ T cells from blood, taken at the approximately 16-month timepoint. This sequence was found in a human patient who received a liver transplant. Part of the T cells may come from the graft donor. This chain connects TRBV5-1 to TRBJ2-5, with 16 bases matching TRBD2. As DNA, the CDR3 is TGCGCCAGCAGCCCGGGACTAGCGGGGGGGCCGGGGCAAGAGACCCAGTACTTC. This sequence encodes CASSPGLAGGPGQETQYF. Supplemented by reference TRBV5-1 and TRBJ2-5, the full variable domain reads KAGVTQTPRYLIKTRGQQVTLSCSPISGHRSVSWYQQTPGQGLQFLFEYFSETQRNKGNFPGRFSGRQFSNSRSEMNVSTLELGDSALYLCASSPGLAGGPGQETQYFGPGTRLLVL.